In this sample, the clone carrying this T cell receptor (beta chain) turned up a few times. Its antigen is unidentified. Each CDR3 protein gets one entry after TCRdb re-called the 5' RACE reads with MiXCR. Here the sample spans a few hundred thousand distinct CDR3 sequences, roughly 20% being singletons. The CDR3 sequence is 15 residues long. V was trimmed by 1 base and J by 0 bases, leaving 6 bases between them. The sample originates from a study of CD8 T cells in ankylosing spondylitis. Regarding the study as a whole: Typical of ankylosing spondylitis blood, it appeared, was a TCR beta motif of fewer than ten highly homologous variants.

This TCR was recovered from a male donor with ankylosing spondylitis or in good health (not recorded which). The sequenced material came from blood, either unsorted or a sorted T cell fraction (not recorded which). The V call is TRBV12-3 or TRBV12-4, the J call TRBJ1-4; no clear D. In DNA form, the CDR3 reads TGTGCCAGCAGTTTAGGCGGAGCAACTAATGAAAAACTGTTTTTT. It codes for CASSLGGATNEKLFF.